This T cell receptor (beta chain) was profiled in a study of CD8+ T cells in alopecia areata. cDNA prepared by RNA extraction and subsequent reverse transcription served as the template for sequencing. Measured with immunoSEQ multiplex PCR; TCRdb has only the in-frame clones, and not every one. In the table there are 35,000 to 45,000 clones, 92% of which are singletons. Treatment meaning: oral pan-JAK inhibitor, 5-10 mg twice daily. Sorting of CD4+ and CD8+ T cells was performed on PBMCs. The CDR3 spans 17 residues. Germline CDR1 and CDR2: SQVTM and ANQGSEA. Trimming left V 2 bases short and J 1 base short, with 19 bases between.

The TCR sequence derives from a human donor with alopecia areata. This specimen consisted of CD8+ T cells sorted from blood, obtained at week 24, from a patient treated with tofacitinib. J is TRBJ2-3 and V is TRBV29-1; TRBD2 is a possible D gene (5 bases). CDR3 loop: CSVEPGGAAFRTDTQYF. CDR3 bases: TGCAGCGTTGAACCAGGAGGAGCAGCGTTTCGCACAGATACGCAGTATTTT.